This is a list of T cell receptor beta chains from one sample in a study of blood T cell repertoires in COVID-19. TCRdb's copy holds only in-frame clones and misses some; the assay was immunoSEQ multiplex PCR. The table includes roughly 200,000 clones, about 88% detected once. Sequencing was done on a sample of peripheral blood. The receptor source for this set is a middle-aged woman who had recovered from COVID-19. Each CDR3 is given without its conserved first and last residue.

j_gene: TRBJ2-6; v_gene: TRBV30; CDR3aa: ASGQADGSGANVLT
j_gene: TRBJ2-1; v_gene: TRBV5-1; CDR3aa: ASSLGGRAESEF
j_gene: TRBJ1-2; v_gene: TRBV3-1/TRBV3-2; CDR3aa: ASSLWEGLGYT
j_gene: TRBJ2-2; v_gene: TRBV5-1; CDR3aa: ASSLGRNTGELF
j_gene: TRBJ2-7; v_gene: TRBV5-1; CDR3aa: ASRSGSNRYEQY
j_gene: TRBJ2-1; v_gene: TRBV11-3; CDR3aa: ASSLWGDEQF
j_gene: TRBJ1-3; v_gene: TRBV5-4; CDR3aa: ASSNRGSGNTIY
j_gene: TRBJ1-4; v_gene: TRBV15; CDR3aa: ATSSRQGTNEKLF
j_gene: TRBJ1-1; v_gene: TRBV29-1; CDR3aa: SAQGLNTEAF
j_gene: TRBJ2-3; v_gene: TRBV9; CDR3aa: ASSVAGTSRTDTQY
j_gene: TRBJ2-1; v_gene: TRBV24-1; CDR3aa: ATSDLGGPEQF
j_gene: TRBJ1-6; v_gene: TRBV6-4; CDR3aa: ASSRTGTANSPLH
j_gene: TRBJ1-2; v_gene: TRBV30; CDR3aa: AWDRLLYGYT
j_gene: TRBJ1-5; v_gene: TRBV19; CDR3aa: ASSSTGGLQPQH
j_gene: TRBJ2-3; v_gene: TRBV4-3; CDR3aa: ASSQGRGLAGDTQY
j_gene: TRBJ1-1; v_gene: TRBV29-1; CDR3aa: SVEWGDRNTEAF
j_gene: TRBJ1-4; v_gene: TRBV5-8; CDR3aa: ASKWGVTTNEKLF
j_gene: TRBJ2-5; v_gene: TRBV7-8; CDR3aa: ASSSNGLAGVQETQY
j_gene: TRBJ2-2; v_gene: TRBV28; CDR3aa: ASRNGLAGVSGELF
j_gene: TRBJ2-7; v_gene: TRBV7-9; CDR3aa: ASSLPAGLAGSH
j_gene: TRBJ2-5; v_gene: TRBV11-1; CDR3aa: ASSFQGYGRETQY
j_gene: TRBJ2-2; v_gene: TRBV18; CDR3aa: ASSQTGYGSNTGELF
j_gene: TRBJ1-1; v_gene: TRBV6-5; CDR3aa: ASSYEGQGSEAF
j_gene: TRBJ2-1; v_gene: TRBV7-9; CDR3aa: ASSSLAGGGSYNEQF
j_gene: TRBJ2-7; v_gene: TRBV18; CDR3aa: ASSFGQGGSYEQY
j_gene: TRBJ1-2; v_gene: TRBV6-5; CDR3aa: ASSQRQEIDGYT
j_gene: TRBJ2-7; v_gene: TRBV2; CDR3aa: ASSEAGGQVSVGFGYEQY
j_gene: TRBJ1-4; v_gene: TRBV7-6; CDR3aa: ASSPGQGLEKLF
j_gene: TRBJ1-1; v_gene: TRBV5-4; CDR3aa: ASSLLGQRNTEAF
j_gene: TRBJ2-1; v_gene: TRBV28; CDR3aa: ASSQVGTGLSNEQF
j_gene: TRBJ2-3; v_gene: TRBV5-4; CDR3aa: ASSLPGQGADTQY
j_gene: TRBJ2-7; v_gene: TRBV6-6; CDR3aa: ASSDLDRGLNYEQY
j_gene: TRBJ1-4; v_gene: TRBV28; CDR3aa: ASSSSSGTLGGNEKLF
j_gene: TRBJ1-6; v_gene: TRBV30; CDR3aa: AWNQGSSYNSPLH
j_gene: TRBJ1-1; v_gene: TRBV5-1; CDR3aa: ASSPRQGATEAF
j_gene: TRBJ1-5; v_gene: TRBV27; CDR3aa: ASRQGLSNQPQH
j_gene: TRBJ1-4; v_gene: TRBV19; CDR3aa: ASSIVGQLNEKLF
j_gene: TRBJ1-1; v_gene: TRBV2; CDR3aa: ARLNRTNTEAF
j_gene: TRBJ2-3; v_gene: TRBV3-1/TRBV3-2; CDR3aa: ASSQSTDTQY